Here is one TCR beta chain with its context. Its antigen is still unknown. This sample was included in a study of regulatory T cells in long-lasting Graves disease. Time point in this sample: persistent/refractory GD, antithyroid drugs over 5 years with positive TRAb. The TCR library was made from RNA extracted from PBMCs. The study, taken as a whole, reports: TCR diversity was lower in persistent than newly diagnosed Graves' disease. With under 3,500 shared public clonotypes, persistent patients exceeded new patients, who shared around 970.

Germline lookup yields CDR1 LNHDA and CDR2 SQIVND (reference sequence). With 8 bases removed from V and 4 bases from J, the gap between germline ends came to 14 bases. The CDR3 length is 13 residues. Building the TCR beta libraries relied on iRepertoire HTBI primers, and CDR3 regions underwent Arm-PCR. From the multiplex PCR reads, TCRdb called clonotypes with MiXCR, one entry per CDR3 protein. The data hold almost 350,000 distinct CDR3 sequences, with roughly 21% observed a single time. The chain combines TRBV19 with TRBJ1-1; D might be TRBD1 (5 bases). The specimen was peripheral blood mononuclear cells (PBMCs), collected when the disease was refractory, from a patient treated with antithyroid drugs. The sequence came from a female donor with Graves disease. The CDR3 bases are TGTGCCAGTGCCCGGAGGGGAGTCACTGAAGCTTTCTTT. This codes for CASARRGVTEAFF.